The source of this T cell receptor (beta chain) is a study of T cells in localized non-small cell lung cancer. The study's findings and limits: Elevated circulating T cell density in blood was associated with longer overall survival. Of the tissues analyzed, uninvolved adjacent lung showed maximal T cell clonality, greater than tumor. Paired adjacent lung recovered a median around 60 of the top 100 tumor clones.

Sequencing used immunoSEQ multiplex PCR; TCRdb keeps in-frame clones, though not all of them. The table includes 15,000 or so clones, 65% to 85% detected once. Trimming removed 4 bases from V and 5 bases from J, with 9 bases in between. Per the germline V gene, CDR1 is SGHNT and CDR2 is YYREEE (reference sequence). The CDR3 has 12 amino acids. This clone has only one observation. Its antigen is not identified. This sample comprised peripheral blood, obtained before any cancer treatment. This receptor was obtained from a male donor aged 60 or over with stage III lung adenocarcinoma. The genes are TRBV5-4 and TRBJ1-1, with D maybe TRBD1 (5 bases). CDR3 in amino acids: CASSQGRTEAFF. The CDR3 nucleotides read TGTGCCAGCAGCCAGGGACGGACTGAAGCTTTCTTT. The full variable domain, its missing parts supplied by reference TRBV5-4 and TRBJ1-1, is ETGVTQSPTHLIKTRGQQVTLRCSSQSGHNTVSWYQQALGQGPQFIFQYYREEENGRGNFPPRFSGLQFPNYSSELNVNALELDDSALYLCASSQGRTEAFFGQGTRLTVV.